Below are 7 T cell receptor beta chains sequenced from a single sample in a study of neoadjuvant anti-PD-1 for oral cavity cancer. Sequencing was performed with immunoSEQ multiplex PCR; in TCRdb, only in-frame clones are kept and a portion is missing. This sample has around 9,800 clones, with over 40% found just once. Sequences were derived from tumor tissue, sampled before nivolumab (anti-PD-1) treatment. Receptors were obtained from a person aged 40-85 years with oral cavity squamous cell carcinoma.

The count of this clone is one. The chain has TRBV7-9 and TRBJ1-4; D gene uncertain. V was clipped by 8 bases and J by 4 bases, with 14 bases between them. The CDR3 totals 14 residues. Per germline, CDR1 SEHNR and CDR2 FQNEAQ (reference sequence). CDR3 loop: CASGQAVINEKLFF. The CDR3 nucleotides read TGTGCCAGCGGTCAGGCAGTTATTAATGAAAAACTGTTTTTT. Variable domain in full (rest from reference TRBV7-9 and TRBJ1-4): DTGVSQNPRHKITKRGQNVTFRCDPISEHNRLYWYRQTLGQGPEFLTYFQNEAQLEKSRLLSDRFSAERPKGSFSTLEIQRTEQGDSAMYLCASGQAVINEKLFFGSGTQLSVL.

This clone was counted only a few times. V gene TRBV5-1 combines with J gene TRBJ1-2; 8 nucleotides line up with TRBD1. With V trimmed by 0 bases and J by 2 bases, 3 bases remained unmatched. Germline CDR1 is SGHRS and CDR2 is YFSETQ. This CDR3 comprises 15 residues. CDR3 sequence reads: CASSLAAGGNYGYTF. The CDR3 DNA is TGCGCCAGCAGCTTGGCCGCAGGGGGCAACTATGGCTACACCTTC.

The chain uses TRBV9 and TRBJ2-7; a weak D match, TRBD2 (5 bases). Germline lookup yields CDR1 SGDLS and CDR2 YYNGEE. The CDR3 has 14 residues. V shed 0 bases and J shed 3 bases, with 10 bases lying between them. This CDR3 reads CASSVVEGSYEQYF. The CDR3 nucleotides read TGTGCCAGCAGCGTAGTGGAAGGGAGCTACGAGCAGTACTTC.

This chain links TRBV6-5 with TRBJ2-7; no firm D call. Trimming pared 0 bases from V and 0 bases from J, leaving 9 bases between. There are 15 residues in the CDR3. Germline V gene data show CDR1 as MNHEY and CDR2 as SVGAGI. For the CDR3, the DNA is TGTGCCAGCAGTTACTCGTCTGAACCCTCCTACGAGCAGTACTTC. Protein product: CASSYSSEPSYEQYF.

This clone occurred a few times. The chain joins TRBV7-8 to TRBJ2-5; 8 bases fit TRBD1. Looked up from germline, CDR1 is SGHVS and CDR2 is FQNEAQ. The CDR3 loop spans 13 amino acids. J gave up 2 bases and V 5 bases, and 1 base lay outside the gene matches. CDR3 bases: TGTGCCAGCAGCCAGGGGGCACAAGAGACCCAGTACTTC. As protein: CASSQGAQETQYF.

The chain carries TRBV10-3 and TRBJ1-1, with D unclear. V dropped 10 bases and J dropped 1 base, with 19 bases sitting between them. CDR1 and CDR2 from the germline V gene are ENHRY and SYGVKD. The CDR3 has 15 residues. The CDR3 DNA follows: TGTGCCACCGCATCTTCAGGTGGAAAGAACACTGAAGCTTTCTTT. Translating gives CATASSGGKNTEAFF.

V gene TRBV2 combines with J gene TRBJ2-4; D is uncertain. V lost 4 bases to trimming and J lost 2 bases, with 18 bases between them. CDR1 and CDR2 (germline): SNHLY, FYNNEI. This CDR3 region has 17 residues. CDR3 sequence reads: CASSVGALGSPKNIQYF. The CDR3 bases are TGTGCCAGCAGTGTTGGAGCCCTGGGATCCCCCAAAAACATTCAGTACTTC.